The next 13 T cell receptor beta chains were all read from a single sample in a study of Ad26.COV2.S vaccination and SARS-CoV-2 variants listed by TCRdb under 2021. The method behind the library was the immunoSEQ multiplex PCR assay. Not all clones reach the TCRdb copy of this immuneACCESS table, which keeps in-frame sequences only. Checked studies attribute under half of the gap to unresolved V genes and leave the rest unexplained. The sample table holds 400,000 to 500,000 clones, of which over 75% were seen once. The ten largest clones represent roughly 4% of the sample. What the treatment or condition label conveys for this sample: 19 received Ad26.COV2.S at low or high dose, single or two shots; several received placebo; per-sample allocation not given. For vaccine and placebo recipients, the sequenced repertoires came from samples collected on day 63 after the first injection. This specimen consisted of peripheral blood, obtained in a trial of Ad26.COV2.S vaccine versus placebo. The source of these receptors is a person between 18 and 65 years old who received the Ad26.COV2.S COVID-19 vaccine or a placebo.

This clone was seen a single time. The chain carries TRBV11-1 and TRBJ2-3, with D perhaps TRBD2 (6 bases). CDR1 and CDR2 from the germline V gene are SGHAT and FQDESV (reference sequence). This CDR3 region has 13 residues. CDR3 nucleotides: TGTTCGTGCAGGAGGGTAGCCGCAGATACGCAGTATTTT. Amino acid sequence: CSCRRVAADTQYF.

This clone appeared once. The CDR3 loop reads CASSIQGFAPLHF. The CDR3 region has the DNA TGTGCCAGCAGTATACAGGGGTTTGCACCCCTCCACTTT. J is TRBJ1-6 and V is TRBV6-5; TRBD1 aligns across 7 bases. The CDR3 totals 13 residues. V shed 5 bases, J shed 11 bases, and the junction held 6 bases outside the gene matches. In germline, CDR1 is MNHEY, CDR2 SVGAGI.

CDR3 sequence: CASSQDMDRAYNSPLHF. The CDR3 DNA reads TGCGCCAGCAGCCAAGATATGGACAGGGCCTATAATTCACCCCTCCACTTT. This chain uses TRBV4-3 with TRBJ1-6; 8 nucleotides agree with TRBD1. The V gene's germline CDR1 is LGHNA and CDR2 YSLEER. This CDR3 spans 17 amino acids. The ends lost 0 bases at V and 2 bases at J; junction bases unmatched: 3.

In this sample, this clone turned up once. The J gene is TRBJ2-1, the V gene TRBV6-6; perhaps TRBD2 as D (5 bases). The germline V gene encodes CDR1 MNHNY and CDR2 SVGAGI (reference sequence). The V gene lost 1 base and the J gene lost 5 bases, with 15 bases spanning the gap. The CDR3 is 16 amino acids. CDR3 DNA sequence: TGTGCCAGCAGTTACTTAGACCGGGGTAGGGACAATGAGCAGTTCTTC. Residues: CASSYLDRGRDNEQFF.

The rearrangement links TRBV6-7 to TRBJ2-2; D is perhaps TRBD2 (5 bases). TRBV6-7 is an ORF for which the function is uncertain. The CDR3 is 22 amino acids. V dropped 0 bases and J dropped 0 bases, with 26 bases sitting between them. This chain's CDR3 is CASSYSGRESGNGRANTGELFF. CDR3 DNA sequence: TGTGCCAGCAGTTACTCCGGAAGGGAGTCGGGTAATGGACGGGCGAACACCGGGGAGCTGTTTTTT.

This clone was observed a few times. This chain joins TRBV30 and TRBJ2-1, with 8 bases aligning to TRBD2. This CDR3 is 15 amino acids long. Per the germline V gene, CDR1 is GTSNPN and CDR2 is SVGIG (reference sequence). The J segment lost 2 bases and the V segment lost 0 bases, leaving 3 bases of the junction unmatched. DNA of the CDR3: TGTGCCTGGAGTGTACTCGGGGGGGCCTACAATGAGCAGTTCTTC. Translating gives CAWSVLGGAYNEQFF.

The CDR3 coding sequence is TGTGCCAGCAGTGAGAACAGGGAAGATCAGCCCCAGCATTTT. This codes for CASSENREDQPQHF. This sequence joins TRBV6-6 and TRBJ1-5, with D possibly being TRBD1 (6 bases). The germline V and J ends were trimmed by 5 bases and 5 bases, with 13 bases remaining between them. Germline V CDR1 and CDR2: MNHNY, SVGAGI (reference sequence). The CDR3 loop spans 14 amino acids.

The gene calls are TRBV6-5 and TRBJ2-7; no definite D call. The germline V and J ends were trimmed by 6 bases and 3 bases, with 6 bases remaining between them. Germline CDR1 and CDR2: MNHEY and SVGAGI. The CDR3 consists of 11 residues. The CDR3 loop reads CASSRRYEQYF. The CDR3, as DNA: TGTGCCAGCAGCCGACGCTACGAGCAGTACTTC.

The chain joins TRBV7-9 to TRBJ1-2; TRBD1 matches 12 bases. Germline V gene lookup returns CDR1 SEHNR and CDR2 FQNEAQ (reference sequence). The CDR3 totals 15 residues. J was trimmed by 8 bases and V by 5 bases; bases with no gene match: 9. CDR3 nucleotides: TGTGCCAGCAGCCCGGGACAGGGGGCCCAGGAGGGCTACACCTTC. Amino acid sequence: CASSPGQGAQEGYTF. Filled out from reference TRBV7-9 and TRBJ1-2, the complete variable domain reads DTGVSQNPRHKITKRGQNVTFRCDPISEHNRLYWYRQTLGQGPEFLTYFQNEAQLEKSRLLSDRFSAERPKGSFSTLEIQRTEQGDSAMYLCASSPGQGAQEGYTFGSGTRLTVV.

J is TRBJ1-1 and V is TRBV4-1; no definite D call. V gave up 4 bases and J gave up 1 base, with 25 bases separating them. Germline V CDR1 and CDR2: MGHRA, YSYEKL. The CDR3 extends over 19 amino acids. In DNA form, the CDR3 reads TGCGCCAGCAGCCTTCGCGTCGAGGTAGGTTCCCCCAGGAACACTGAAGCTTTCTTT. It specifies CASSLRVEVGSPRNTEAFF.

This chain connects TRBV4-3 to TRBJ2-1, with TRBD1 matching 7 bases. The CDR3 spans 14 residues. Germline V gives CDR1 LGHNA, CDR2 YSLEER. The J segment lost 7 bases and the V segment lost 0 bases, leaving 3 bases of the junction unmatched. The CDR3 here is CASSQDRGQNEQFF. CDR3 DNA: TGCGCCAGCAGCCAAGATCGGGGACAGAATGAGCAGTTCTTC.

The rearrangement joins TRBV27 to TRBJ2-3, with 7 bases identical to TRBD1. The ends lost 10 bases at V and 2 bases at J; junction bases unmatched: 12. CDR1 is MNHEY and CDR2 is SMNVEV in the germline V gene (reference sequence). CDR3 length: 15 residues. The CDR3 sequence is CATLQPGQFTDTQYF. The CDR3 coding sequence is TGTGCCACCCTTCAGCCGGGACAGTTCACAGATACGCAGTATTTT.

The genes are TRBV28 and TRBJ1-2; D gene ambiguous. Trimming removed 8 bases at V and 8 bases at J, with 9 bases between. The CDR3 is 10 amino acids. The germline V gene encodes CDR1 MDHEN and CDR2 SYDVKM. DNA of the CDR3: TGTGCCAGCGCGAGTAGGGGCTACACCTTC. Amino acid sequence: CASASRGYTF.